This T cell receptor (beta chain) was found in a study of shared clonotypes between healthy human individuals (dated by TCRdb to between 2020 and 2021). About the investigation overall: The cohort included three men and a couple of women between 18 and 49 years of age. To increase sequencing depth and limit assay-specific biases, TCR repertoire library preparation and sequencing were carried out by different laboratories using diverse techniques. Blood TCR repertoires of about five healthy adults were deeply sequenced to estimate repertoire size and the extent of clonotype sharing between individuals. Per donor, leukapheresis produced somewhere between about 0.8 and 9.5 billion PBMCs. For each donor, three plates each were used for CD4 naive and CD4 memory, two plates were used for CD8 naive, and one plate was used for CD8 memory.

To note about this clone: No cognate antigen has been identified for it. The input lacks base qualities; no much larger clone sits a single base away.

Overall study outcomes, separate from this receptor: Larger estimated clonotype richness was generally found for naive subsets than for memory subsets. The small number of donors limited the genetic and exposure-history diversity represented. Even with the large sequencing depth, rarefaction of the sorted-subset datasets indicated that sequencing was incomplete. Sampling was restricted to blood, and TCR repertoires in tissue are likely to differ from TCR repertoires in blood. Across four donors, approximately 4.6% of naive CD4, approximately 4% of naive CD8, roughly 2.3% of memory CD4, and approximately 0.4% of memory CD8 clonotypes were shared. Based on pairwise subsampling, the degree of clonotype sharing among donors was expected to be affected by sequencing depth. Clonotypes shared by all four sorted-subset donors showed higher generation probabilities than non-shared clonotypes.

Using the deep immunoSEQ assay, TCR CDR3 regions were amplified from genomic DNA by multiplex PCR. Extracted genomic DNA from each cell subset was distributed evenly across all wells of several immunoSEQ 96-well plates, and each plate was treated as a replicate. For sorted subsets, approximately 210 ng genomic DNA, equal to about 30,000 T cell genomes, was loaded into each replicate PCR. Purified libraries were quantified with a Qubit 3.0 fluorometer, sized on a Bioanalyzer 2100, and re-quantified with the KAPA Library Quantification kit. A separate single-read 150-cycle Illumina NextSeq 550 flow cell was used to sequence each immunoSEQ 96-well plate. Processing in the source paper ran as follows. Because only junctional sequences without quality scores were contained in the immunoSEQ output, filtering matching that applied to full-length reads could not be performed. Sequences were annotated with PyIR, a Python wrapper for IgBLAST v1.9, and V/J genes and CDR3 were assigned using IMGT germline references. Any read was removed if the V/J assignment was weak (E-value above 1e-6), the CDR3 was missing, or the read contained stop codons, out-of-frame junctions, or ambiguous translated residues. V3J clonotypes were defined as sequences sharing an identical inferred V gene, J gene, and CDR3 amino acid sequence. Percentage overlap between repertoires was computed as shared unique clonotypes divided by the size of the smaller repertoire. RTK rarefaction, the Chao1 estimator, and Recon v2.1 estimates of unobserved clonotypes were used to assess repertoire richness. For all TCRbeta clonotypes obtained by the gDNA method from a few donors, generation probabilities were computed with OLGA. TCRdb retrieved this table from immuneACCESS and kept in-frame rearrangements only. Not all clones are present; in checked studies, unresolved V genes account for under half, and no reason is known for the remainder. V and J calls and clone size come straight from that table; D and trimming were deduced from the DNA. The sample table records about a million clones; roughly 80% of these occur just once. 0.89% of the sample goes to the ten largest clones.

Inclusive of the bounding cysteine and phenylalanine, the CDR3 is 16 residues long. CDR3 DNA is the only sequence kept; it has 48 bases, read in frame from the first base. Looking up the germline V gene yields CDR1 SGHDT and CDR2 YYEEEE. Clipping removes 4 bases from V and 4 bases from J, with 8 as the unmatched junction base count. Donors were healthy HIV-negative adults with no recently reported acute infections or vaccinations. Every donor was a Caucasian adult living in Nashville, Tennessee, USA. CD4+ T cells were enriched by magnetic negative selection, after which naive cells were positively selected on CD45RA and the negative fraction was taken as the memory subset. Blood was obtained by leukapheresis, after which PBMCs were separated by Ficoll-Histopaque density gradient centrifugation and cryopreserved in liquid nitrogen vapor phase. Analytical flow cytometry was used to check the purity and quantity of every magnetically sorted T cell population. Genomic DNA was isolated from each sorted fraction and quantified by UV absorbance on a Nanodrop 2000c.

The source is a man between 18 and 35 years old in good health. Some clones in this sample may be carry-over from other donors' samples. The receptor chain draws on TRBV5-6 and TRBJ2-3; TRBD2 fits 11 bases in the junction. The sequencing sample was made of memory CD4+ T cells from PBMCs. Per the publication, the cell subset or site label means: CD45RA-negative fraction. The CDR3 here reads CASSTKLAGDPDTQYF. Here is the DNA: TGTGCCAGCAGCACCAAACTAGCGGGAGACCCAGATACGCAGTATTTT.